The present T cell receptor beta chain was sequenced within a study of blood T cell repertoires in COVID-19. In the study overall: Specimens from acute and convalescent COVID-19 originated in the United States, Italy and Spain.

Only a few counts were recorded for this clone. Assay: immunoSEQ multiplex PCR; the TCRdb copy retains only in-frame clones and omits some. The sample contains 540,000 or so clones, 85% to 90% of which appear only once. Germline assignment: CDR1 SNHLY and CDR2 FYNNEI. CDR3 length: 13 residues. V was pared by 6 bases and J by 9 bases, with 8 bases of the junction left unmatched. Sequenced material: peripheral blood. The receptor was derived from a woman aged 50 to 60 with COVID-19, enrolled during active disease. The chain has TRBV2 and TRBJ2-1; TRBD1 agrees at 7 bases. The CDR3 loop reads CASRLQGSGEQFF. DNA for the CDR3: TGTGCCAGCAGATTACAGGGGTCGGGTGAGCAGTTCTTC.